Listed below are T cell receptor beta chains from one sample, sequenced in a study of CD8 T cells in Susac syndrome. TCRdb passed the immunoSEQ multiplex PCR reads through MiXCR, listing each CDR3 protein once. The sample has approximately 210,000 distinct CDR3 sequences, approximately 94% seen once. Sample: CD4+ T cells from PBMCs. The receptors were gathered from a human donor with Susac syndrome. Both conserved end residues are part of each CDR3. The order of the fields is CDR3 DNA, CDR3 protein, CDR3 length, V gene, clone size, D gene, J gene. A D gene is named only where the DNA matches it firmly. The listing skips clone size in some rows; elsewhere it reads once, few, many or a size class.

CDR3nt: TGCGCCAGCAGCCAAGATCGAGAGCTCGGCTCACCCCTCCACTTT
CDR3aa: CASSQDRELGSPLHF
len: 15
v_gene: TRBV4-3
abundance: NA
d_gene: NA
j_gene: TRBJ1-6

CDR3nt: TGTGCCAGCAGTATTCCCCGGGACCGGCCCTCCTACGAGCAGTACTTC
CDR3aa: CASSIPRDRPSYEQYF
len: 16
v_gene: TRBV2
abundance: once
d_gene: NA
j_gene: TRBJ2-7

CDR3nt: TGTGCCAGTACTGTCAGGGGGCTACCCAACTATGGCTACACCTTC
CDR3aa: CASTVRGLPNYGYTF
len: 15
v_gene: TRBV19
abundance: NA
d_gene: TRBD1
j_gene: TRBJ1-2

CDR3nt: TGTGCCACCCGGGGCCGGCTGAACACCGGGGAGCTGTTTTTT
CDR3aa: CATRGRLNTGELFF
len: 14
v_gene: TRBV7-9
abundance: NA
d_gene: NA
j_gene: TRBJ2-2

CDR3nt: TGCAGTGCTAGGCGACTCGGGACAGGGGAGACAGATACGCAGTATTTT
CDR3aa: CSARRLGTGETDTQYF
len: 16
v_gene: TRBV20-1
abundance: NA
d_gene: TRBD1
j_gene: TRBJ2-3

CDR3nt: TGTGCCAGCAGCCAAAGGAGTCCAGCGGGGTTGACGGATACGCAGTATTTT
CDR3aa: CASSQRSPAGLTDTQYF
len: 17
v_gene: TRBV14
abundance: once
d_gene: TRBD2
j_gene: TRBJ2-3

CDR3nt: TGTGCCAGCAGTTTAGGAGCGGGGGGCACAGATACGCAGTATTTT
CDR3aa: CASSLGAGGTDTQYF
len: 15
v_gene: TRBV27
abundance: NA
d_gene: TRBD2
j_gene: TRBJ2-3

CDR3nt: TGCGCCAGCAGCCAAGATTTAGGCCAGGGACTCGGACTAGAGGGCACAGATACGCAGTATTTT
CDR3aa: CASSQDLGQGLGLEGTDTQYF
len: 21
v_gene: TRBV4-3
abundance: once
d_gene: TRBD2
j_gene: TRBJ2-3

CDR3nt: TGCGCCAGCAGCTTGGCCTGGGGTGACTACACCTTC
CDR3aa: CASSLAWGDYTF
len: 12
v_gene: TRBV5-1
abundance: NA
d_gene: NA
j_gene: TRBJ1-2

CDR3nt: TGCAGTGCTTACGACAGGAAAGGCAATCAGCCCCAGCATTTT
CDR3aa: CSAYDRKGNQPQHF
len: 14
v_gene: TRBV20-1
abundance: NA
d_gene: NA
j_gene: TRBJ1-5

CDR3nt: TGTGCCAGCAGCCCCCGCGCAACGGGGGGGCTGAGTGAGCAGTTCTTC
CDR3aa: CASSPRATGGLSEQFF
len: 16
v_gene: TRBV4-2
abundance: NA
d_gene: TRBD2
j_gene: TRBJ2-1

CDR3nt: TGTGCCAGCAGCCTCGACAGGGACACTGAAGCTTTCTTT
CDR3aa: CASSLDRDTEAFF
len: 13
v_gene: TRBV5-6
abundance: few
d_gene: TRBD1
j_gene: TRBJ1-1

CDR3nt: TGTGCCAGCAGGGCCGGGACAGGGCCAACCCTAGGGACCCAAGAGACCCAGTACTTC
CDR3aa: CASRAGTGPTLGTQETQYF
len: 19
v_gene: TRBV12-3/TRBV12-4
abundance: NA
d_gene: TRBD1
j_gene: TRBJ2-5

CDR3nt: TGCGCCAGCAGCCGAGCGGGCGGGTCAGATACGCAGTATTTT
CDR3aa: CASSRAGGSDTQYF
len: 14
v_gene: TRBV5-1
abundance: NA
d_gene: NA
j_gene: TRBJ2-3

CDR3nt: TGTGCCAGCAGCTTAAGGGCGGGGACAGAATCCTACAATGAGCAGTTCTTC
CDR3aa: CASSLRAGTESYNEQFF
len: 17
v_gene: TRBV7-2
abundance: NA
d_gene: NA
j_gene: TRBJ2-1

CDR3nt: TGTGCCAGCAGCTTATCGCCGGGGAATAATTCACCCCTCCACTTT
CDR3aa: CASSLSPGNNSPLHF
len: 15
v_gene: TRBV7-3
abundance: NA
d_gene: NA
j_gene: TRBJ1-6

CDR3nt: TGTGCCAGCAGTGCAGGGGGGGCTCAGCCCCAGCATTTT
CDR3aa: CASSAGGAQPQHF
len: 13
v_gene: TRBV5-4
abundance: NA
d_gene: TRBD1
j_gene: TRBJ1-5

CDR3nt: TGTGCCAGCAGCAAAAATTCCCCTTATGGAGCGCACCAAGAGACCCAGTACTTC
CDR3aa: CASSKNSPYGAHQETQYF
len: 18
v_gene: TRBV21-1
abundance: once
d_gene: NA
j_gene: TRBJ2-5